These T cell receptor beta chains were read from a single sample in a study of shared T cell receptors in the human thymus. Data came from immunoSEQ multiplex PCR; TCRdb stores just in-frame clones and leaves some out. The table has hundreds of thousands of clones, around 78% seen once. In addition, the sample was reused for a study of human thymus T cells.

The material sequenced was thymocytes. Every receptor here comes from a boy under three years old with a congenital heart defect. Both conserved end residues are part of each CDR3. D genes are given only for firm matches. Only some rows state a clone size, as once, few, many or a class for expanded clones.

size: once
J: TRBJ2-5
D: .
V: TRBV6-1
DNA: TGTGCCAGCAGTGGGTTTAAGGGGTTCGGGACCCAGTACTTC
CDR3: CASSGFKGFGTQYF

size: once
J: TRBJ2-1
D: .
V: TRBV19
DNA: TGTGCCAGTAAGGGGCGCGGCGAGCAGTTCTTC
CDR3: CASKGRGEQFF

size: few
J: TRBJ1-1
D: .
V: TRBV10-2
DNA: TGCGCCAGCAGTGAGTACGAGGACACTGAAGCTTTCTTT
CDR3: CASSEYEDTEAFF

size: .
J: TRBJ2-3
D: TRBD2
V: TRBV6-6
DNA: TGTGCCAGCAGTTACTCAGGCGGGAGCGGGACAGATACGCAGTATTTT
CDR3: CASSYSGGSGTDTQYF

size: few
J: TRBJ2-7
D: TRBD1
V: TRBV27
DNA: TGTGCCAGCATGTGTACGCGTAGCCCGCTAGGGGGCGTCTACGAGCAGTACTTC
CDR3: CASMCTRSPLGGVYEQYF

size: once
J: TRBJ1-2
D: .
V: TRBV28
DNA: TGTGCCAGCAGCAATGGGAGACACACCAACCCAAACCAAAATAACTATGGCTACACCTTC
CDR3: CASSNGRHTNPNQNNYGYTF

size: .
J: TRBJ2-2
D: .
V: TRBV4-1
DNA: TGCGCCAGCAGCCAAGCCGAGGTGTCGTACACCGGGGAGCTGTTTTTT
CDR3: CASSQAEVSYTGELFF

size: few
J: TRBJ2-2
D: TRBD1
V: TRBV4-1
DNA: TGCGCCAGCAGCCCGGACAGGGGTAGGACCGGGGAGCTGTTTTTT
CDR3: CASSPDRGRTGELFF

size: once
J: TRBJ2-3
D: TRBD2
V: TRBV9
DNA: TGTGCCAGCAGCGTAGTGCTAGCGGGAGGGCCCTCACCAGATACGCAGTATTTT
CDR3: CASSVVLAGGPSPDTQYF

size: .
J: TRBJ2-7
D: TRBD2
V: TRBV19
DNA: TGTGCCAGTAGTATGACCCGGGACTACGACGAGCAGTACTTC
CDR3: CASSMTRDYDEQYF

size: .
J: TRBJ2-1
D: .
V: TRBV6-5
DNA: TGTGCCAGCAGTTACCAGGGGGGCCGAGCCTACAATGAGCAGTTCTTC
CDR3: CASSYQGGRAYNEQFF

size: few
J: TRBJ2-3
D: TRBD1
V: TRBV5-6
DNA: TGTGCCAGCAGCTCCGGACCCACAGGGGCAGATACGCAGTATTTT
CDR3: CASSSGPTGADTQYF

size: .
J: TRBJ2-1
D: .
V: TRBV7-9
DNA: TGTGCCAGCAGCTGCACAGAGAGCTCCTACAATGAGCAGTTCTTC
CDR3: CASSCTESSYNEQFF

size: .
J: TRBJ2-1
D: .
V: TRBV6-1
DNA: TGTGCCAGCAGTGAACCAGCGGAGTTACGTGAGCAGTTCTTC
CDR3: CASSEPAELREQFF

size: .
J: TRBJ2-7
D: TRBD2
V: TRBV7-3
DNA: TGTGCCAGCAGCCCCCATGGGGCGGGAGATAGCTCCTACGAGCAGTACTTC
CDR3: CASSPHGAGDSSYEQYF

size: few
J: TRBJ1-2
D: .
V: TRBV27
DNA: TGTGCCAGCAGAGGGGCAGGGTCCCATGGCTACACCTTC
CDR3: CASRGAGSHGYTF

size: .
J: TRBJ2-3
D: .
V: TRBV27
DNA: TGTGCCAGCAGGGGTGGGGACTCCCTTTACTCTACGCAGTATTTT
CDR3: CASRGGDSLYSTQYF

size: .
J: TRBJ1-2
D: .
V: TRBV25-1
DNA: TGTGCCACCCACCTCGCGCTCATTGGCTACACCTTC
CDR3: CATHLALIGYTF

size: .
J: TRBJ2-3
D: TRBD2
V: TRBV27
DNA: TGTGCCAGCAAGACTAGCCCTCGGGATACGCAGTATTTT
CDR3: CASKTSPRDTQYF

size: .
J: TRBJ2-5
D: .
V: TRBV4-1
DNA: TGCGCCAGCAGCCAAGGCGTCTCGACAGGCGGTTGGGAGACCCAGTACTTC
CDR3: CASSQGVSTGGWETQYF

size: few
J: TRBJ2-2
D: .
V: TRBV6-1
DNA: TGTGCCAGCAGTGAAGGACTACAGAACACCGGGGAGCTGTTTTTT
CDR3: CASSEGLQNTGELFF

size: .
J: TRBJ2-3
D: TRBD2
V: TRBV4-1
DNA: TGCGCCAGCAGCCAAGATGGTCGTCCTAGCGGTACAGATACGCAGTATTTT
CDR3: CASSQDGRPSGTDTQYF

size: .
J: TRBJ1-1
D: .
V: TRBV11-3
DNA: TGTGCCAGCAGCTACCGGTCCAATCGGGGCACTGAAGCTTTCTTT
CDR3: CASSYRSNRGTEAFF

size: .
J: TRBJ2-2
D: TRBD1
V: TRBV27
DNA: TGTGCCAGCAGTATATTAGGGGGCCCATTCAACACCGGGGAGCTGTTTTTT
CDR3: CASSILGGPFNTGELFF

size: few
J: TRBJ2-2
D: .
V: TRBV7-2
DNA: TGTGCCAGCAGCTTACGCACCGGGGAGCTGTTTTTT
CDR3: CASSLRTGELFF

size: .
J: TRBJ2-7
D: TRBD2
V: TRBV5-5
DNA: TGTGCCAGCAGCCCCGGGGTGGGGCGGGGGAACCACGAGCAGTACTTC
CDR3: CASSPGVGRGNHEQYF

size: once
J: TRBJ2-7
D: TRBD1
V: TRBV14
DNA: TGTGCCAGCAGCCTCTCAACAGGGGTCGAGCAGTACTTC
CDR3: CASSLSTGVEQYF

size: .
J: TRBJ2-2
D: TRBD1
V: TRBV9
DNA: TGTGCCAGCAGCCACCGGGACGGGGACAGCTCCGGGGAGCTGTTTTTT
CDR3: CASSHRDGDSSGELFF

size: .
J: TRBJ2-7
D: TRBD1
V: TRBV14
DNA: TGTGCCAGCAGCCAAAGACAGGGGGCGGCCTACGAGCAGTACTTC
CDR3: CASSQRQGAAYEQYF

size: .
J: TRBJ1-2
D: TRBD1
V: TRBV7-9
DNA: TGTGCCAGCAGCTTAGCCTGGGGCAGGGGGCACAACTTTAACTATGGCTACACCTTC
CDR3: CASSLAWGRGHNFNYGYTF

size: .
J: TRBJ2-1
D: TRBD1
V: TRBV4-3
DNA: TGCGCCAGCAGCCAGACAGGGTCTCCTTCCGATGAGCAGTTCTTC
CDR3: CASSQTGSPSDEQFF

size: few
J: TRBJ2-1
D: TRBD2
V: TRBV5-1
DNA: TGCGCCAGCAGCTTGATTGCGGGAGGGCCTTACAATGAGCAGTTCTTC
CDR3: CASSLIAGGPYNEQFF

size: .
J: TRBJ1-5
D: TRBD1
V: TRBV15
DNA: TGTGCCACCAGCAACAGGGGTGCGGACAATCAGCCCCAGCATTTT
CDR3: CATSNRGADNQPQHF

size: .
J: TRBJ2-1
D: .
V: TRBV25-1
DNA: TGTGCCAGCACTACACAGTACAATGAGCAGTTCTTC
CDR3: CASTTQYNEQFF

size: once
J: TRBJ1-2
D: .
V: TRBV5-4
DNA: TGTGCCAGCAGCCATATACAGGGACCCTATGGCTACACCTTC
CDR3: CASSHIQGPYGYTF

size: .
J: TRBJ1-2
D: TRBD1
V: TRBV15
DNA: TGTGCCACCAGCAGAGATCAGGGACAGGGGGATGGCTACACCTTC
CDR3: CATSRDQGQGDGYTF

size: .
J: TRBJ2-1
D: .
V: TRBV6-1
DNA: TGTGCCAGCAGTGACCTGCTAAGAGCCTACAATGAGCAGTTCTTC
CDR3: CASSDLLRAYNEQFF

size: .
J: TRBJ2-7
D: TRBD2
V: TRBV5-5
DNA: TGTGCCAGCAGCTTTCTGGGACTAGCGAGAGGAGCCTACGAGCAGTACTTC
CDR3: CASSFLGLARGAYEQYF

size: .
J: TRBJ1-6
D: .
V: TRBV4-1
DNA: TGCGCCAGCAGCCACTTGAGCAATAATTCACCCCTCCACTTT
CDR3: CASSHLSNNSPLHF

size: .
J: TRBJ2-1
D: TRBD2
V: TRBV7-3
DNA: TGTGCCAGCAGCTTAGAAAGGTTTTCTAGCGGGAGGTACAATGAGCAGTTCTTC
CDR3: CASSLERFSSGRYNEQFF

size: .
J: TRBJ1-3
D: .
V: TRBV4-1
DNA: TGCGCCAGCAGCCAAGCAGGCCCTGGAAACACCATATATTTT
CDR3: CASSQAGPGNTIYF

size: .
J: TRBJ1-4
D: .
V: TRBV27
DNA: TGTGCCAGCAGTCCCCGGGGGGTTAATGAAAAACTGTTTTTT
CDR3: CASSPRGVNEKLFF

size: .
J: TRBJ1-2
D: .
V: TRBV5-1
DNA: TGCGCCAGCAGCTCCACGCGGGCAGGAATCTATGGCTACACCTTC
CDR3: CASSSTRAGIYGYTF

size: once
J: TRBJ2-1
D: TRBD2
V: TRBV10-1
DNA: TGCGCCAGCAGTGAGTCCCGGGCTAGCGGGAGAGGGTACAATGAGCAGTTCTTC
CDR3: CASSESRASGRGYNEQFF

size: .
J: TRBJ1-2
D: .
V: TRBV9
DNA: TGTGCCAGCAGCGCCTCGCGGGGGGGCCCGTATGGCTACACCTTC
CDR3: CASSASRGGPYGYTF

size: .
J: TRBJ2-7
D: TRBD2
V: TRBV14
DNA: TGTGCCAGCAGCTTATGGGAGGGGTCCTACGAGCAGTACTTC
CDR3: CASSLWEGSYEQYF

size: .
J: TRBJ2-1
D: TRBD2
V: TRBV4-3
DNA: TGCGCCAGCAGCCGAGGGCAGGGAGGGTATGAGCAGTTCTTC
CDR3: CASSRGQGGYEQFF

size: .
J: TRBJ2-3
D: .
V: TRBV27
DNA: TGTGCCAGCAGTTCCATTCGGGTAGATACGCAGTATTTT
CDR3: CASSSIRVDTQYF

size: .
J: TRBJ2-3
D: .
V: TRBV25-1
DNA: TGTGCCAGCAGTGGAAGCCCCAGGTCGGGAAGCACAGATACGCAGTATTTT
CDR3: CASSGSPRSGSTDTQYF

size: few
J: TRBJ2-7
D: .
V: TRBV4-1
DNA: TGCGCCAGCAGCCAAGACCCTGGACGGGATATCTACGAGCAGTACTTC
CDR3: CASSQDPGRDIYEQYF

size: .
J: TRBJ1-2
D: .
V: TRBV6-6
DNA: TGTGCCAGCAGTTGGGGGGACCGCAACTATGGCTACACCTTC
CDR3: CASSWGDRNYGYTF

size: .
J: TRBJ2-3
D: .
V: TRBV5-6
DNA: TGTGCCAGCAGCCCGGGATTGGAGGGAAGGAAGACAGATACGCAGTATTTT
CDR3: CASSPGLEGRKTDTQYF

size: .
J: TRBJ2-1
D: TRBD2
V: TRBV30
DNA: TGTGCCTGGAGTGTACTGGCCGGGACTAGCGGGAGAGGTAACAATGAGCAGTTCTTC
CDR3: CAWSVLAGTSGRGNNEQFF

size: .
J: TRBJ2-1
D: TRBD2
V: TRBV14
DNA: TGTGCCAGCAGCCAATTGACTAGCGGGAGGTCCTACAATGAGCAGTTCTTC
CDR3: CASSQLTSGRSYNEQFF

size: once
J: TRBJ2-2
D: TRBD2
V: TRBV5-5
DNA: TGTGCCAGCAGCTTGACGGGCCCTGGGACTAGCGGATACGTCACCGGGGAGCTGTTTTTT
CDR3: CASSLTGPGTSGYVTGELFF

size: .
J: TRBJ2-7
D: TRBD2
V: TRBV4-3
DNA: TGCGCCAGCAGCCAAGAGCAGACTAGCGGGATAGGGGCATACGAGCAGTACTTC
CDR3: CASSQEQTSGIGAYEQYF

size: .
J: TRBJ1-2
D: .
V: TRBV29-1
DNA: TGCAGCGTTGAAAGGGGGGAGGGAGGCTATGGCTACACCTTC
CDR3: CSVERGEGGYGYTF

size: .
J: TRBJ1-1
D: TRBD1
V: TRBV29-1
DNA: TGCAGCGTTGATAGCAGGGGGGACACTGAAGCTTTCTTT
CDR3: CSVDSRGDTEAFF

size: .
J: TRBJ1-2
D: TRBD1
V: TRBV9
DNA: TGTGCCAGCAGCGCCCACAGGGGACCCAACTATGGCTACACCTTC
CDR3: CASSAHRGPNYGYTF

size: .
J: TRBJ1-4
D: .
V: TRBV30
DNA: TGTGCCTGGGAGCCTCAGGGAGGAAAACTGTTTTTT
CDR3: CAWEPQGGKLFF